Listed here are 4 T cell receptor beta chains from one sample, sequenced in a study of cytomegalovirus exposure and HLA in healthy donors (dated by TCRdb to 2017 to 2019). The library was generated by the immunoSEQ multiplex PCR assay. For the multiplex PCR, a mixture combining 60 forward primers for TCR Vbeta segments and 13 reverse primers for TCR Jbeta segments was used. This is the immuneACCESS table as TCRdb keeps it, with only in-frame sequences that have V and J called. A part of the clones is gone; compared with another copy, unresolved V genes explain less than half, and the rest is unexplained. The sample table lists about 120,000 clones, approximately 80% of them with a count of one. The top ten constitute around 5.5% of the sample. The sample taken for sequencing was PBMCs. Receptors originate from a man between 18 and 35 years old in good health and CMV-seropositive.

V and J are TRBV6-1 and TRBJ1-5; 7 nucleotides agree with TRBD1. Germline CDR1 MNHNS, CDR2 SASEGT. The CDR3 spans 15 residues. V dropped 4 bases and J dropped 0; count of bases not matched to a gene: 3. For the CDR3, the DNA is TGTGCCAGCAGTGCGTACAGGGGTAGCAATCAGCCCCAGCATTTT. Encoded protein: CASSAYRGSNQPQHF.

This clone turned up a few times. A read error may produce the germline difference seen at one junction end. The chain is built from TRBV4-1 and TRBJ2-6; TRBD2 is a possible D gene (6 bases). This CDR3 has 16 amino acids. Germline V lookup: CDR1 MGHRA, CDR2 YSYEKL. The CDR3 DNA reads as TGCGCCAGCAGCCAAGATCGGGACTCCGGGGCCAACGGCCTGACTTTC. This codes for CASSQDRDSGANGLTF.

This chain uses TRBV7-9 with TRBJ2-7, with D possibly TRBD2 on 6 matching bases. The CDR3 length is 13 residues. The germline gives CDR1 SEHNR, CDR2 FQNEAQ (reference sequence). Trimming took 5 bases from V and 1 from J, leaving 9 bases between them. The CDR3 is CASSTGTSYEQYF. The CDR3 nucleotides are TGTGCCAGCAGCACCGGGACTTCCTACGAGCAGTACTTC. The variable domain in full, completed from reference TRBV7-9 and TRBJ2-7, reads DTGVSQNPRHKITKRGQNVTFRCDPISEHNRLYWYRQTLGQGPEFLTYFQNEAQLEKSRLLSDRFSAERPKGSFSTLEIQRTEQGDSAMYLCASSTGTSYEQYFGPGTRLTVT.

J is TRBJ1-1 and V is TRBV28, with D unresolved. The CDR3 spans 11 residues. Germline V gives CDR1 MDHEN, CDR2 SYDVKM. V was pared by 3 bases and J by 8 bases, with 7 bases between. CDR3 nucleotide sequence: TGTGCCAGCAGTTTCCTAGGAGAAGCTTTCTTT. Its translation is CASSFLGEAFF.